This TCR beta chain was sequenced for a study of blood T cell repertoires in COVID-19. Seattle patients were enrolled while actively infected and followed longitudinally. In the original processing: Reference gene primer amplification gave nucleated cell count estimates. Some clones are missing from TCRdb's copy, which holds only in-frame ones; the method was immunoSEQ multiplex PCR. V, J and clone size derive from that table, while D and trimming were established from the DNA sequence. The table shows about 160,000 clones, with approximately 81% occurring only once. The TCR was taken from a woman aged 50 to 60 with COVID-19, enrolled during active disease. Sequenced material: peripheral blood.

The CDR3 sequence is CASSFNSRGSSYNEQFF. CDR3 in DNA: TGTGCCAGCAGCTTCAACTCACGGGGAAGCTCCTACAATGAGCAGTTCTTC. The chain joins TRBV7-3 to TRBJ2-1; perhaps TRBD2 as D (5 bases). Between the trimmed V and J ends, which lost 3 bases and 0 bases, there was a span of 15 bases. Germline-derived CDR1 and CDR2 are SGHTA and FQGTGA. This CDR3 region has 17 residues.